This entry lists 21 T cell receptor beta chains sequenced from one sample in a study of cytomegalovirus exposure and HLA in healthy donors. The PCR had 60 Vbeta and 13 Jbeta primers. The protocol was immunoSEQ multiplex PCR, while the TCRdb copy is restricted to in-frame clones and leaves out a portion. Among 150,000 to 200,000 clones listed, approximately 73% were seen once. The sequenced sample was PBMCs. These receptors were collected from a man aged 50 to 59 in good health and CMV-seronegative.

The V call is TRBV6-5, the J call TRBJ1-2; TRBD1 agrees at 10 bases. Germline values: CDR1 MNHEY, CDR2 SVGAGI. The CDR3 consists of 15 residues. V lost 0 bases to trimming and J lost 8 bases; unmatched junction nucleotides: 6. The CDR3 DNA sequence: TGTGCCAGCAGTTACTCCCGGGACAGGGGAGGAGGCTACACCTTC. Its translation is CASSYSRDRGGGYTF.

This rearrangement joins TRBV19 to TRBJ2-1, with unresolved D. Between the trimmed V and J ends, which lost 4 bases and 5 bases, there was a span of 6 bases. The CDR3 spans 12 residues. Per the germline V gene, CDR1 is LNHDA and CDR2 is SQIVND (reference sequence). CDR3 in amino acids: CASSNINNEQFF. The CDR3 DNA is TGTGCCAGTAGTAACATAAACAATGAGCAGTTCTTC.

The chain recombines TRBV5-6 with TRBJ2-7; perhaps TRBD1 as D (5 bases). Germline loops: CDR1 SGHDT, CDR2 YYEEEE. V was cut by 3 bases and J by 7 bases, with 11 bases left in between. This CDR3 spans 12 amino acids. CDR3 nucleotides: TGTGCCAGCAGCTCCAGGGTCTGGGAGCAGTACTTC. Translation gives CASSSRVWEQYF. Together with reference TRBV5-6 and TRBJ2-7, the CDR3 gives the full variable domain: DAGVTQSPTHLIKTRGQQVTLRCSPKSGHDTVSWYQQALGQGPQFIFQYYEEEERQRGNFPDRFSGHQFPNYSSELNVNALLLGDSALYLCASSSRVWEQYFGPGTRLTVT.

This sequence joins TRBV7-6 and TRBJ1-2, with a possible D match to TRBD1 (6 bases). CDR3 length equals 15 residues. The V and J ends lost 1 base and 3 bases respectively, with 12 bases between them. Germline V CDR1 and CDR2: SGHVS, FNYEAQ. CDR3 residues: CASSLGRQGYYGYTF. The CDR3 DNA is TGTGCCAGCAGCTTAGGTCGGCAGGGGTACTATGGCTACACCTTC.

The chain carries TRBV6-4 and TRBJ2-1; perhaps TRBD2 as D (6 bases). Germline V gene data show CDR1 as MRHNA and CDR2 as SNTAGT. The CDR3 totals 17 residues. Trimming pared 8 bases from V and 0 bases from J, leaving 20 bases between. CDR3 residues: CASLVGGTDSSYNEQFF. The CDR3 DNA follows: TGTGCCAGCCTAGTAGGCGGGACTGATAGCTCCTACAATGAGCAGTTCTTC.

The rearrangement joins TRBV6-5 to TRBJ1-4; weak D call: TRBD1 (6 bases). The germline V gene has CDR1 MNHEY and CDR2 SVGAGI. This CDR3 contains 14 residues. The V end was cut by 2 bases, the J end by 7 bases, with 11 bases between. CDR3 amino acids: CASSYQGWGEKLFF. As DNA, the CDR3 is TGTGCCAGCAGTTACCAGGGGTGGGGTGAAAAACTGTTTTTT.

This clone occurred a few times. The chain couples TRBV6-5 to TRBJ2-2; D not resolved. The CDR3 totals 13 residues. Germline CDR1 reads MNHEY; CDR2 reads SVGAGI. V was clipped by 6 bases and J by 4 bases, with 9 bases between them. CDR3 bases: TGTGCCAGCAGCCTCTTGGCCACCGGGGAGCTGTTTTTT. As protein: CASSLLATGELFF.

V usage is TRBV12-5 and J usage is TRBJ1-2; possibly TRBD1 for D (6 bases). Germline V gives CDR1 LGHNT, CDR2 FRNRAP. The CDR3 is made up of 14 amino acids. Trimming left V 1 base short and J 5 bases short, with 11 bases between. CDR3: CASGLAGVGYGYTF. DNA of the CDR3: TGTGCTAGTGGTTTGGCAGGGGTGGGTTATGGCTACACCTTC.

The chain couples TRBV28 to TRBJ2-5; D unclear. The CDR3 loop spans 11 amino acids. Germline values: CDR1 MDHEN, CDR2 SYDVKM. Trimming shortened V by 3 bases and J by 7 bases, and 6 bases separated the two germline ends. In DNA form, the CDR3 reads TGTGCCAGCAGTTTTCGCGGGACCCAGTACTTC. It yields the protein CASSFRGTQYF.

V gene TRBV7-9 combines with J gene TRBJ2-2; 8 bases map to TRBD1. The CDR3 consists of 15 residues. CDR1 and CDR2 (germline): SEHNR, FQNEAQ (reference sequence). With 5 bases clipped from V and 5 bases from J, the junction kept 7 bases outside the gene matches. The CDR3 region has the DNA TGTGCCAGCAGCGCCTGGACAGGGTTAACCGGGGAGCTGTTTTTT. Translating it yields CASSAWTGLTGELFF.

The chain joins TRBV28 to TRBJ1-1, with 12 bases aligning to TRBD1. Germline V CDR1 and CDR2: MDHEN, SYDVKM. V trimming: 6 bases; J trimming: 2 bases; junction bases outside the gene matches: 7. The CDR3 consists of 16 residues. The CDR3 loop is CASRSAGTGGNTEAFF. The CDR3 nucleotides are TGTGCCAGCAGATCCGCCGGGACAGGGGGCAACACTGAAGCTTTCTTT.

This clone was counted between two and nine times. V gene TRBV7-2 combines with J gene TRBJ1-1; TRBD1 aligns across 7 bases. V lost 1 base to trimming and J lost 1 base; unmatched junction nucleotides: 3. Germline loops: CDR1 SGHTA, CDR2 FQGNSA. This CDR3 has 15 residues. This CDR3 reads CASSLVWTGNTEAFF. Written as DNA, the CDR3 is TGTGCCAGCAGCTTAGTTTGGACAGGGAACACTGAAGCTTTCTTT. The variable domain in full, completed from reference TRBV7-2 and TRBJ1-1, reads GAGVSQSPSNKVTEKGKDVELRCDPISGHTALYWYRQSLGQGLEFLIYFQGNSAPDKSGLPSDRFSAERTGGSVSTLTIQRTQQEDSAVYLCASSLVWTGNTEAFFGQGTRLTVV.

This sequence joins TRBV2 and TRBJ2-1; 8 bases fit TRBD2. The germline V gene has CDR1 SNHLY and CDR2 FYNNEI. The ends lost 10 bases at V and 7 bases at J; junction bases unmatched: 9. This CDR3 spans 13 amino acids. This CDR3 reads CATLRRGVNEQFF. Here the CDR3 DNA reads TGTGCCACCCTTCGGCGGGGGGTTAATGAGCAGTTCTTC.

V usage is TRBV19 and J usage is TRBJ2-3; 10 bases line up with TRBD2. CDR1 and CDR2 from the germline V gene are LNHDA and SQIVND (reference sequence). CDR3 size: 14 residues. The junction had 4 bases not matched to a gene; V was cut back by 6 bases and J by 4 bases. CDR3 sequence: CASSLSGGSDTQYF. The CDR3 region has the DNA TGTGCCAGTAGCCTTAGCGGGGGGTCAGATACGCAGTATTTT.

V and J are TRBV6-5 and TRBJ1-1; no definite D call. CDR1 MNHEY and CDR2 SVGAGI come from the germline V gene. The CDR3 extends over 11 amino acids. V lost 7 bases and J lost 1, with 4 bases in between. The CDR3 reads CASKANTEAFF. CDR3 DNA sequence: TGTGCCAGCAAAGCGAACACTGAAGCTTTCTTT.

The genes are TRBV5-1 and TRBJ1-2; tentatively, D is TRBD1 (5 bases). The CDR3 runs 15 residues. The germline CDR1 and CDR2 sequences are SGHRS and YFSETQ. The V and J ends lost 0 bases and 1 base respectively, with 10 bases between them. The CDR3 is CASSLDGADNYGYTF. CDR3 nucleotides: TGCGCCAGCAGCTTGGATGGGGCCGATAACTATGGCTACACCTTC.

The chain is built from TRBV11-3 and TRBJ2-7; 7 nucleotides match TRBD1. This CDR3 spans 15 amino acids. V was pared by 3 bases and J by 0 bases, with 5 bases of the junction left unmatched. Germline CDR1 and CDR2: SGHNT and YENEEA. This CDR3 is CASSFRTGSSYEQYF. In DNA form, the CDR3 reads TGTGCCAGCAGCTTTCGGACAGGAAGCTCCTACGAGCAGTACTTC.

The rearrangement joins TRBV27 to TRBJ2-5; D call uncertain. The end of the DNA aligns better with TRBJ2-7, so the J call may be wrong. This CDR3 spans 14 amino acids. Per germline, CDR1 MNHEY and CDR2 SMNVEV (reference sequence). The DNA for the CDR3 is TGTGCCAGCAGTCCCCATCGAAGCAGGTACGAGCAGTACTTC. Residues: CASSPHRSRYEQYF.

V usage is TRBV7-9 and J usage is TRBJ1-1; D unclear. This CDR3 region has 14 residues. The germline V and J ends were trimmed by 2 bases and 2 bases, with 9 bases remaining between them. Germline V CDR1 and CDR2: SEHNR, FQNEAQ (reference sequence). In DNA form, the CDR3 reads TGTGCCAGCAGCTTAAAGCCTCTTAACACTGAAGCTTTCTTT. This translates into CASSLKPLNTEAFF.

The chain combines TRBV6-1 with TRBJ1-1, with 7 bases identical to TRBD1. CDR1 MNHNS and CDR2 SASEGT come from the germline V gene. V lost 8 bases to trimming and J lost 3 bases; unmatched junction nucleotides: 6. This CDR3 comprises 13 residues. The CDR3 sequence is CASGATGYTEAFF. CDR3 coding DNA: TGTGCCAGCGGGGCGACAGGGTACACTGAAGCTTTCTTT.

V is TRBV7-2 and J is TRBJ2-7; 8 bases fit TRBD1. CDR3 length: 18 residues. Trimming took 2 bases from V and 0 from J; bases not matched to a gene: 12. Germline CDR1 is SGHTA and CDR2 is FQGNSA. This CDR3 is CASSLKPAGQAGSYEQYF. The CDR3 coding sequence is TGTGCCAGCAGCTTAAAGCCGGCGGGACAGGCTGGCTCCTACGAGCAGTACTTC.